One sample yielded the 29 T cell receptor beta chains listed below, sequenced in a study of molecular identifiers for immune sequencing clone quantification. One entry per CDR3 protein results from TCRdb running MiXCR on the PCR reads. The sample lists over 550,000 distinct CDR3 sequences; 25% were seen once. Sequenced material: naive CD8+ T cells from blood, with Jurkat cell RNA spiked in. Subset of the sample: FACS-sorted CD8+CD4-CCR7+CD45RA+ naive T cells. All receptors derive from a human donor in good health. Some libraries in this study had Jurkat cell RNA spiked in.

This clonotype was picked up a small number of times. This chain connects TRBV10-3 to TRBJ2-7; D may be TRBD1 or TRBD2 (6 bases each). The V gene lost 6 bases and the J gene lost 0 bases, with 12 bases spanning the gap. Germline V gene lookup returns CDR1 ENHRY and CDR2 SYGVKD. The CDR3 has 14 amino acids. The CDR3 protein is CAIREGGASYEQYF. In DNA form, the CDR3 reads TGTGCCATCAGGGAGGGGGGTGCCTCCTACGAGCAGTACTTC.

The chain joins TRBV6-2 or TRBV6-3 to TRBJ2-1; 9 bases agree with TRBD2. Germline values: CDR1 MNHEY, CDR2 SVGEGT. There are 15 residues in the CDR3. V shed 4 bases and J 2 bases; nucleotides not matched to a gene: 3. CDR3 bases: TGTGCCAGCAGTTTAGCGGGAGATACCTACAATGAGCAGTTCTTC. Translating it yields CASSLAGDTYNEQFF.

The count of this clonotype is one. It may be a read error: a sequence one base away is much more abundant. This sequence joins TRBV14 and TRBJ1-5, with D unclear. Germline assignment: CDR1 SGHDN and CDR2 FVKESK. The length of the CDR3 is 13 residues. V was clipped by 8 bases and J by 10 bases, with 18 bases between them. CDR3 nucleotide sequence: TGTGCCAGCGGCTATAACATAGGGAGCCCCCAGCATTTT. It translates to CASGYNIGSPQHF.

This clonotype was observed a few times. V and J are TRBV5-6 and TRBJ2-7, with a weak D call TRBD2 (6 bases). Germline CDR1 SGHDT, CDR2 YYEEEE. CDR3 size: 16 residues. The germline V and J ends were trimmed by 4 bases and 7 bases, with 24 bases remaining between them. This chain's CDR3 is CASSPLVGGSSPEQYF. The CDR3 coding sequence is TGTGCCAGCAGCCCCTTGGTTGGGGGGAGTTCCCCTGAGCAGTACTTC.

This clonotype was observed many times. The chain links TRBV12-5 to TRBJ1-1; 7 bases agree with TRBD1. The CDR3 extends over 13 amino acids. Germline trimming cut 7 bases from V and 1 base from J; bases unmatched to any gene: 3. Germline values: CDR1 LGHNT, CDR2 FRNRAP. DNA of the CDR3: TGTGCTAGTGCCTGGACAGGGAACACTGAAGCTTTCTTT. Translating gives CASAWTGNTEAFF.

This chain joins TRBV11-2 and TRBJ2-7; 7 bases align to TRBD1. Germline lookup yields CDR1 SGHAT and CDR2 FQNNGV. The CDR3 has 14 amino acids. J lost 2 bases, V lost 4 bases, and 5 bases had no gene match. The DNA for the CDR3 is TGTGCCAGCAGCTGGGACAGCTACACCTACGAGCAGTACTTC. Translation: CASSWDSYTYEQYF.

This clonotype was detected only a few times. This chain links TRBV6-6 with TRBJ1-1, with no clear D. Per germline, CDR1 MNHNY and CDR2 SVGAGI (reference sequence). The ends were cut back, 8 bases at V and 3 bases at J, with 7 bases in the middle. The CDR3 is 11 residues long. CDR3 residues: CASEGHTEAFF. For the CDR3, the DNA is TGTGCCAGCGAAGGTCACACTGAAGCTTTCTTT.

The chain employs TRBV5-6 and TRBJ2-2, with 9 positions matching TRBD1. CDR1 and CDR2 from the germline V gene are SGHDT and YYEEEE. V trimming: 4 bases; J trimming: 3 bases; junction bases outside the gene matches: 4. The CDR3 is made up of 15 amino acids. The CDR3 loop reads CASSQDRGDTGELFF. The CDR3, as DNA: TGTGCCAGCAGCCAGGACAGGGGTGACACCGGGGAGCTGTTTTTT. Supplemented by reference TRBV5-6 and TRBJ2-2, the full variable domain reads DAGVTQSPTHLIKTRGQQVTLRCSPKSGHDTVSWYQQALGQGPQFIFQYYEEEERQRGNFPDRFSGHQFPNYSSELNVNALLLGDSALYLCASSQDRGDTGELFFGEGSRLTVL.

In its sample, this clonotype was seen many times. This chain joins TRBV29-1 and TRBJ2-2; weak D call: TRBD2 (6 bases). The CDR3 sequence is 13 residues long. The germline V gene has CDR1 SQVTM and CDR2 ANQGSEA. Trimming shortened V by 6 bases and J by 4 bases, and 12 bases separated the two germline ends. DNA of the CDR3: TGCAGCGTGGCGACTAGTTTCACCGGGGAGCTGTTTTTT. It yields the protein CSVATSFTGELFF.

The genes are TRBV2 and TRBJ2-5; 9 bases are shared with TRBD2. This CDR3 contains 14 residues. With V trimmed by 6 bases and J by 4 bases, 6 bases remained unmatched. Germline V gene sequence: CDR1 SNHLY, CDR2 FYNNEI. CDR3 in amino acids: CASRARLAAETQYF. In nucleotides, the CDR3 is TGTGCCAGCAGGGCCCGACTAGCGGCAGAGACCCAGTACTTC.

CDR3 residues: CAWTKGPGEPHEQYF. CDR3 sequence (DNA): TGTGCCTGGACCAAGGGGCCAGGGGAACCCCACGAGCAGTACTTC. The chain is built from TRBV30 and TRBJ2-7; a weak D match, TRBD1 (6 bases). CDR1 and CDR2 (germline): GTSNPN, SVGIG (reference sequence). Trimming removed 4 bases from V and 5 bases from J, with 21 bases in between. The CDR3 is 15 residues long.

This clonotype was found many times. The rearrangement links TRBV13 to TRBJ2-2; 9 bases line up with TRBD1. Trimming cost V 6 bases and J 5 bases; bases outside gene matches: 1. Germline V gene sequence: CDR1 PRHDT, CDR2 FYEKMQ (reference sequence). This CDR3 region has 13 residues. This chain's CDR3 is CASSDRGTGELFF. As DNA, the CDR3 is TGTGCCAGCAGTGACAGGGGGACCGGGGAGCTGTTTTTT.

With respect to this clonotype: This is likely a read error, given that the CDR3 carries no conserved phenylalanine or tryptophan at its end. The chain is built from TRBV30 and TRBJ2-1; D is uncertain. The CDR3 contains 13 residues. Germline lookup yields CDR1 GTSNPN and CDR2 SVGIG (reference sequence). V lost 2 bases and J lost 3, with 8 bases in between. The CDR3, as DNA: TGTGCCTGGAGTCCTGGCGACTACAATGAGCAGTTCCTC. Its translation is CAWSPGDYNEQFL.

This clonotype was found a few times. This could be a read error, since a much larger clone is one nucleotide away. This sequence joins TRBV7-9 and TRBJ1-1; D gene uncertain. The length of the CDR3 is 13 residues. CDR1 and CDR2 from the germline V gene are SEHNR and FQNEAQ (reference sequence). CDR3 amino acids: CASSLARSPEALF. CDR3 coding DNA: TGTGCCAGCAGCTTAGCGCGTAGCCCTGAAGCTCTCTTT.

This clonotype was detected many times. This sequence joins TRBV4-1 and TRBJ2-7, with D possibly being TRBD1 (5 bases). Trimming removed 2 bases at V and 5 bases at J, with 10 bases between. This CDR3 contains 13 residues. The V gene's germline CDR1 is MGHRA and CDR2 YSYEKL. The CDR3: CASSQSRVDEQYF. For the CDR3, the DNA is TGCGCCAGCAGCCAATCCAGGGTCGACGAGCAGTACTTC.

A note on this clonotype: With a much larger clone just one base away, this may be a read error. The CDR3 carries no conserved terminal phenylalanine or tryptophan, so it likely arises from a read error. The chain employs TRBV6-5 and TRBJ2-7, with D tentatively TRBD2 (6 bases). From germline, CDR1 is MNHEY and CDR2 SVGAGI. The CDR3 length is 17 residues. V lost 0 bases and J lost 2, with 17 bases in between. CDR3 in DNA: TGTGCCAGCAGTTACTCGAGTTTGGGAGGTCCAACCTACGAGCAGTACTTA. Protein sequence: CASSYSSLGGPTYEQYL.

The DNA for the CDR3 is TGTGCCAGCAGTCAGACGATGACAGGTGTCTATGGCTACACCTTC. Its translation: CASSQTMTGVYGYTF. This chain connects TRBV6-6 to TRBJ1-2; D might be TRBD1 (6 bases). The V gene lost 5 bases and the J gene lost 4 bases, with 17 bases spanning the gap. Germline assignment: CDR1 MNHNY and CDR2 SVGAGI (reference sequence). This CDR3 region has 15 residues.

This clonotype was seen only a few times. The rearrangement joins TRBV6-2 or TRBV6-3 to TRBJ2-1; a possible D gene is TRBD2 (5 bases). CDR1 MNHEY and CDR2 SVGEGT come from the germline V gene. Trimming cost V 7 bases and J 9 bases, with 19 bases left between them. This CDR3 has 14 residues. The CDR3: CASNPGPPGGEQFF. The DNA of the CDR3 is TGTGCCAGCAATCCCGGCCCCCCCGGAGGTGAGCAGTTCTTC.

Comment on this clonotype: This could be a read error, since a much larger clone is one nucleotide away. The CDR3 here is CGVEAPIEGDTQYF. The CDR3 nucleotides read TGCGGCGTTGAGGCGCCAATAGAGGGAGATACGCAGTATTTT. The chain combines TRBV29-1 with TRBJ2-3; D possibly corresponds to TRBD2 (5 bases). Germline CDR1 is SQVTM and CDR2 is ANQGSEA. This CDR3 region has 14 residues.

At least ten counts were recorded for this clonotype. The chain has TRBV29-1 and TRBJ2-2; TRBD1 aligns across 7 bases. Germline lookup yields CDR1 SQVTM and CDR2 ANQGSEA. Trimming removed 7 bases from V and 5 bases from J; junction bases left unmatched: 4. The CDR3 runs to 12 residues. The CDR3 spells CSGQQGTGELFF. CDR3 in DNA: TGCAGCGGTCAACAGGGGACCGGGGAGCTGTTTTTT.

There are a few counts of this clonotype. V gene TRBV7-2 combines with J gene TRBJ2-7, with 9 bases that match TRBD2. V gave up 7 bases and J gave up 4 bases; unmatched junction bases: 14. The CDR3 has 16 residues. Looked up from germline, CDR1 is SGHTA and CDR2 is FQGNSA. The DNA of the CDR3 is TGTGCCAGCACCCTCTCAGTTGGACTAGCGAGATACGAGCAGTACTTC. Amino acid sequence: CASTLSVGLARYEQYF.

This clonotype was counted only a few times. This CDR3 reads CASSKGGWDRGVYEQYF. In DNA, the CDR3 is TGTGCCAGCAGCAAAGGAGGCTGGGACAGGGGGGTATACGAGCAGTACTTC. The chain employs TRBV7-9 and TRBJ2-7; 11 bases map to TRBD1. The CDR3 has 17 residues. The V segment lost 5 bases and the J segment 4 bases; nucleotides outside the gene matches: 13. CDR1 and CDR2 (germline): SEHNR, FQNEAQ (reference sequence).

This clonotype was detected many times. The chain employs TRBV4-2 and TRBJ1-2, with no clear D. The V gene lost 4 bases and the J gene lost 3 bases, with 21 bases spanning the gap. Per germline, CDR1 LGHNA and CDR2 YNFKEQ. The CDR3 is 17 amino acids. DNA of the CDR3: TGTGCCAGCAGCCCGTCAGTCTCCACCCTCCGAGACTATGGCTACACCTTC. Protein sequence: CASSPSVSTLRDYGYTF.

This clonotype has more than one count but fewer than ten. The CDR3 DNA sequence: TGTGCCCAAGATGGAGGAAACTCGAACACCGGGGAGCTGTTTTTT. Translating gives CAQDGGNSNTGELFF. The chain carries TRBV24-1 and TRBJ2-2, with D possibly TRBD2 on 5 matching bases. The germline V gene encodes CDR1 KGHDR and CDR2 SFDVKD. The ends were cut back, 12 bases at V and 0 bases at J, with 16 bases in the middle. The CDR3 runs to 15 residues.

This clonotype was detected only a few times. CDR3: CASSQEEDRFYNEQFF. The CDR3 region has the DNA TGTGCCAGCAGCCAAGAGGAGGATAGATTCTACAATGAGCAGTTCTTC. The chain has TRBV4-2 and TRBJ2-1, with D possibly being TRBD2 (5 bases). Looked up from germline, CDR1 is LGHNA and CDR2 is YNFKEQ. The CDR3 loop spans 16 amino acids. V lost 0 bases to trimming and J lost 3 bases, with 12 bases between them.

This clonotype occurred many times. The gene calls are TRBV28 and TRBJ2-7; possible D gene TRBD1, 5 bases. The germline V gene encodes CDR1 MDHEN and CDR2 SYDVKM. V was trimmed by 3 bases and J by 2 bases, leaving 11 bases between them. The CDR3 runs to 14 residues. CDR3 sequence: CASSFRGRPYEQYF. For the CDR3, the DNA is TGTGCCAGCAGTTTTAGGGGCAGACCCTACGAGCAGTACTTC.

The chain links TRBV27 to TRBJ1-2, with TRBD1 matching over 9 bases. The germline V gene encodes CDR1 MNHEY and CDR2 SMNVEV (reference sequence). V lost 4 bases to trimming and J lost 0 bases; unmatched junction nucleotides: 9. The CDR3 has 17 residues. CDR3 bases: TGTGCCAGCAGTTCCTGGACAGGGGCTTATTCTAACTATGGCTACACCTTC. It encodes CASSSWTGAYSNYGYTF.

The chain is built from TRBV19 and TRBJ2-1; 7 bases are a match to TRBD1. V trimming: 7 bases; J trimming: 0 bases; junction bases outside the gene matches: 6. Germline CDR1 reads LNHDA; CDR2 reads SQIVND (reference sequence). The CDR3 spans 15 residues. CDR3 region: CASNKQGSSYNEQFF. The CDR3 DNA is TGTGCCAGTAACAAACAGGGGAGCTCCTACAATGAGCAGTTCTTC.

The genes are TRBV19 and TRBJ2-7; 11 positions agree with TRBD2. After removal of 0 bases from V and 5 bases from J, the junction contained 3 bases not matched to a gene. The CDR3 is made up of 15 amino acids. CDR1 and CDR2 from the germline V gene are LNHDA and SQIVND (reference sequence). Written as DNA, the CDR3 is TGTGCCAGTAGTATAGAGACTAGCGGGAACGACGAGCAGTACTTC. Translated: CASSIETSGNDEQYF.